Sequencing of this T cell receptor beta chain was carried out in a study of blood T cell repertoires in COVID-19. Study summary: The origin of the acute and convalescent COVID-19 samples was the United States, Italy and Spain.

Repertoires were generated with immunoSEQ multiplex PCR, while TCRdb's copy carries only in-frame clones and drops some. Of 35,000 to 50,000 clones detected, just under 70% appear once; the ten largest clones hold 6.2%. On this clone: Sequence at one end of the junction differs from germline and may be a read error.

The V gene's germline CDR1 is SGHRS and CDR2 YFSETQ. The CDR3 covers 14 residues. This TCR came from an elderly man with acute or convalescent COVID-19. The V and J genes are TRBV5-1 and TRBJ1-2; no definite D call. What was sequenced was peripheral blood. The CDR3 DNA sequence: TGCGCCGGCAGCTTGTCGGGATTCGACTATGGCTACACCTTC. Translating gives CAGSLSGFDYGYTF.